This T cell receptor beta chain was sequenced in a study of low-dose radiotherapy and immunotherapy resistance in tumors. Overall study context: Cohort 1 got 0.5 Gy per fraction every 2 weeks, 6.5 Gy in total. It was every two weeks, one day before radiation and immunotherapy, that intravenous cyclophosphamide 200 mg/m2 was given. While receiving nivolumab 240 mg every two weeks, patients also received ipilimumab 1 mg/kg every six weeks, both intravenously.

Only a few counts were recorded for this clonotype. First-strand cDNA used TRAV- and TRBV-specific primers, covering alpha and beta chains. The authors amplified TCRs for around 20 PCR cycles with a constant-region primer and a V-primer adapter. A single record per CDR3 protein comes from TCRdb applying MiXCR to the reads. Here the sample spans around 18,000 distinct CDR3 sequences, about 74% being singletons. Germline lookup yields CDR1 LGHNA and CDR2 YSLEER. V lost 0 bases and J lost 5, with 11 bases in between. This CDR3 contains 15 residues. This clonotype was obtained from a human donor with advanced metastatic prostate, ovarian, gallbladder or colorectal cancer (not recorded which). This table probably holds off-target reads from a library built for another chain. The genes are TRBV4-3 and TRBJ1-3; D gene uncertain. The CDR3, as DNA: TGCGCCAGCAGCCAAGATGTCGGCAACAGAAACACCATATATTTT. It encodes CASSQDVGNRNTIYF.